This T cell receptor beta chain originates from a study of shared clonotypes between healthy human individuals. Trimming removed 3 bases from V and 8 bases from J, with 20 bases in between. The CDR3 has 15 residues. CDR1 SGHRS and CDR2 YFSETQ come from the germline V gene. Clones were sequenced by immunoSEQ multiplex PCR, and TCRdb holds only the in-frame ones, with some missing. The table records more than 2,000,000 clones, 85% to 95% of them present only once. The receptor was derived from a man aged 18-30 years in good health. Some clones in this sample may be carry-over from other donors' samples. J is TRBJ1-2 and V is TRBV5-1; weak D call: TRBD1 (6 bases). Sequenced input: naive CD4+ T cells from PBMCs. Subset given: CD45RA+ positively selected. The CDR3 nucleotides are TGCGCCAGCAGCTCACAGGGCTCTCCATCTTGGGGCTACACCTTC. It translates to CASSSQGSPSWGYTF. Supplemented by reference TRBV5-1 and TRBJ1-2, the full variable domain reads KAGVTQTPRYLIKTRGQQVTLSCSPISGHRSVSWYQQTPGQGLQFLFEYFSETQRNKGNFPGRFSGRQFSNSRSEMNVSTLELGDSALYLCASSSQGSPSWGYTFGSGTRLTVV.